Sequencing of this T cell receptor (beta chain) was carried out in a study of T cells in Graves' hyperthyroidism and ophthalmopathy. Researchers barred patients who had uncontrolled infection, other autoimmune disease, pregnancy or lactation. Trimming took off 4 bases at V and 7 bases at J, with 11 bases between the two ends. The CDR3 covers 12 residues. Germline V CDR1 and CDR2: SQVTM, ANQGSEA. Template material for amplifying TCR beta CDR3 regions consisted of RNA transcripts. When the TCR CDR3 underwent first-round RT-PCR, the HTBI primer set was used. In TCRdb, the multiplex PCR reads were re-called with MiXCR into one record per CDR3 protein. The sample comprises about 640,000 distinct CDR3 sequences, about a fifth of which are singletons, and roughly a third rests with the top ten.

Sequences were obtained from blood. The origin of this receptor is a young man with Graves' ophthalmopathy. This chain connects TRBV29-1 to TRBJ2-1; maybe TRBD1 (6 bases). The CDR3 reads CSVGTRGNEQFF. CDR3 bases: TGCAGCGTTGGGACCAGGGGTAATGAGCAGTTCTTC.